These 19 T cell receptor beta chains were all obtained from the same sample, sequenced in a study of blood T cell repertoires in COVID-19. Sequencing was performed with immunoSEQ multiplex PCR; in TCRdb, only in-frame clones are kept and a portion is missing. Of roughly 69,000 clones listed, around 86% are singletons. Specimen: peripheral blood. Receptors were obtained from a man aged 50 to 60 with active COVID-19.

The chain combines TRBV19 with TRBJ2-3, with TRBD1 identical over 10 bases. Germline V gives CDR1 LNHDA, CDR2 SQIVND (reference sequence). Trimming removed 6 bases from V and 2 bases from J; junction bases left unmatched: 11. This CDR3 contains 17 residues. The CDR3 loop is CASSPSLGQGDTDTQYF. Here the CDR3 DNA reads TGTGCCAGTAGCCCCAGTCTCGGACAGGGGGACACAGATACGCAGTATTTT.

The chain has TRBV28 and TRBJ1-4, with D perhaps TRBD1 (6 bases). With 4 bases removed from V and 7 bases from J, the gap between germline ends came to 16 bases. In germline, CDR1 is MDHEN, CDR2 SYDVKM. This CDR3 is built from 15 residues. CDR3 loop: CASSSLQGNIEKLFF. DNA for the CDR3: TGTGCCAGCAGTTCACTACAGGGAAATATTGAAAAACTGTTTTTT.

The chain recombines TRBV18 with TRBJ2-7; D is possibly TRBD1 (5 bases). The germline CDR1 and CDR2 sequences are KGHSH and LQKENI. CDR3 length: 14 amino acids. Trimming shortened V by 2 bases and J by 3 bases, and 11 bases separated the two germline ends. CDR3 DNA: TGTGCCAGCTCACCATCACGGCAGGGCTACGAGCAGTACTTC. This sequence encodes CASSPSRQGYEQYF.

This chain uses TRBV12-3 or TRBV12-4 with TRBJ2-7; D is possibly TRBD1 (6 bases). The CDR3 length is 13 residues. The V gene lost 5 bases and the J gene lost 3 bases, with 11 bases spanning the gap. The CDR3: CASSVGQNYEQYF. As DNA, the CDR3 is TGTGCCAGCAGTGTCGGACAGAACTACGAGCAGTACTTC.

This clone was found a few times. The chain couples TRBV28 to TRBJ1-1; D gene ambiguous. V was trimmed by 3 bases and J by 2 bases, leaving 10 bases between them. The CDR3 loop spans 14 amino acids. Germline values: CDR1 MDHEN, CDR2 SYDVKM. The chain's CDR3 is CASSFGYRNTEAFF. CDR3 nucleotide sequence: TGTGCCAGCAGTTTCGGATACAGAAACACTGAAGCTTTCTTT. Variable domain in full (rest from reference TRBV28 and TRBJ1-1): DVKVTQSSRYLVKRTGEKVFLECVQDMDHENMFWYRQDPGLGLRLIYFSYDVKMKEKGDIPEGYSVSREKKERFSLILESASTNQTSMYLCASSFGYRNTEAFFGQGTRLTVV.

The J gene is TRBJ2-7, the V gene TRBV6-2 or TRBV6-3; D gene uncertain. The CDR3 is 15 residues long. V dropped 2 bases and J dropped 3 bases, with 14 bases sitting between them. Germline V gene sequence: CDR1 MNHEY, CDR2 SVGEGT. DNA of the CDR3: TGTGCCAGCAGTTACCGTTTTAGCAGAATCTACGAGCAGTACTTC. It is translated as CASSYRFSRIYEQYF.

J is TRBJ2-2 and V is TRBV6-4; 11 nucleotides match TRBD2. Losses at the gene ends were 9 bases for V and 4 bases for J; bases not matched to a gene: 4. This CDR3 contains 14 residues. Germline lookup yields CDR1 MRHNA and CDR2 SNTAGT. DNA for the CDR3: TGTGCCAGATTGGGACTAGCGGCCACCGGGGAGCTGTTTTTT. Protein product: CARLGLAATGELFF.

The chain employs TRBV30 and TRBJ1-3, with D possibly matching TRBD1 (6 bases). The germline V gene encodes CDR1 GTSNPN and CDR2 SVGIG (reference sequence). The CDR3 totals 15 residues. Trimming cost V 4 bases and J 0 bases, with 13 bases left between them. The CDR3 reads CAWTTGYASGNTIYF. For the CDR3, the DNA is TGTGCCTGGACCACAGGGTACGCCTCTGGAAACACCATATATTTT.

The rearrangement joins TRBV7-8 to TRBJ2-7, with 9 bases identical to TRBD2. Per germline, CDR1 SGHVS and CDR2 FQNEAQ. The CDR3 sequence is 15 residues long. V was clipped by 3 bases and J by 0 bases; unmatched bases: 3. The CDR3 region is CASSFLAGTSYEQYF. As DNA, the CDR3 is TGTGCCAGCAGCTTCCTAGCGGGGACCTCCTACGAGCAGTACTTC. Full variable domain (rest looked up from reference TRBV7-8 and TRBJ2-7): GAGVSQSPRYKVAKRGQDVALRCDPISGHVSLFWYQQALGQGPEFLTYFQNEAQLDKSGLPSDRFFAERPEGSVSTLKIQRTQQEDSAVYLCASSFLAGTSYEQYFGPGTRLTVT.

In this sample, this clone turned up a few times. This sequence joins TRBV7-2 and TRBJ2-7; 8 bases line up with TRBD1. After removal of 1 base from V and 4 bases from J, the junction contained 6 bases not matched to a gene. The CDR3 consists of 15 residues. Germline CDR1 SGHTA, CDR2 FQGNSA. Here the CDR3 DNA reads TGTGCCAGCAGCTTAGAGGTTACAGGGGGATACGAGCAGTACTTC. Its translation is CASSLEVTGGYEQYF.

The chain uses TRBV5-1 and TRBJ2-1; 10 nucleotides line up with TRBD2. Germline assignment: CDR1 SGHRS and CDR2 YFSETQ. The CDR3 totals 16 residues. The J segment lost 8 bases and the V segment lost 0 bases, leaving 8 bases of the junction unmatched. The CDR3 reads CASSLALAGPLDEQFF. DNA for the CDR3: TGCGCCAGCAGCTTGGCACTAGCGGGACCTCTGGATGAGCAGTTCTTC.

This chain connects TRBV30 to TRBJ2-2, with TRBD1 as a possible D gene (6 bases). The germline V gene has CDR1 GTSNPN and CDR2 SVGIG (reference sequence). The V and J ends lost 3 bases and 6 bases respectively, with 11 bases between them. This CDR3 has 13 amino acids. The CDR3 region is CAWRTKGAGELFF. In DNA form, the CDR3 reads TGTGCCTGGAGGACTAAGGGGGCCGGGGAGCTGTTTTTT.

The chain couples TRBV19 to TRBJ1-1, with D perhaps TRBD1 (5 bases). Germline loops: CDR1 LNHDA, CDR2 SQIVND (reference sequence). CDR3 length equals 14 residues. V lost 7 bases and J lost 0, with 12 bases in between. The DNA for the CDR3 is TGTGCCAGTACTGACAGAGCCATGAACACTGAAGCTTTCTTT. This encodes CASTDRAMNTEAFF.

The chain links TRBV3-1 (or the pseudogene TRBV3-2) to TRBJ1-4; D is possibly TRBD1 (5 bases). This CDR3 comprises 15 residues. The germline V gene has CDR1 LGHDT and CDR2 YNNKEL (reference sequence). Trimming shortened V by 4 bases and J by 0 bases, and 9 bases separated the two germline ends. CDR3 in amino acids: CASSLRASTNEKLFF. The CDR3, as DNA: TGTGCCAGCAGCCTCAGGGCATCAACTAATGAAAAACTGTTTTTT.

The chain recombines TRBV15 with TRBJ2-7; D not certain. The CDR3 runs to 13 residues. Trimming cost V 0 bases and J 6 bases, with 9 bases left between them. Germline V gene lookup returns CDR1 LNHNV and CDR2 YYDKDF (reference sequence). The CDR3 sequence: CATSRDGVSEQYF. For the CDR3, the DNA is TGTGCCACCAGCAGAGACGGAGTGAGCGAGCAGTACTTC.

The chain employs TRBV9 and TRBJ2-1; D remains ambiguous. This CDR3 is 15 amino acids long. Trimming cost V 0 bases and J 1 base, with 8 bases left between them. Germline assignment: CDR1 SGDLS and CDR2 YYNGEE. The CDR3 region is CASSVEGDSYNEQFF. The CDR3 nucleotides are TGTGCCAGCAGCGTAGAAGGAGATTCCTACAATGAGCAGTTCTTC.

The rearrangement joins TRBV30 to TRBJ1-6; D gene uncertain. CDR1 and CDR2 from the germline V gene are GTSNPN and SVGIG (reference sequence). This CDR3 has 15 residues. Trimming pared 4 bases from V and 0 bases from J, leaving 10 bases between. The CDR3 protein is CAWKLWSSYNSPLHF. The CDR3 region has the DNA TGTGCCTGGAAACTTTGGAGCTCCTATAATTCACCCCTCCACTTT.

The chain couples TRBV29-1 to TRBJ2-7, with D unclear. The V gene lost 4 bases and the J gene lost 0 bases, with 10 bases spanning the gap. Germline V CDR1 and CDR2: SQVTM, ANQGSEA. The CDR3 is made up of 13 amino acids. As DNA, the CDR3 is TGCAGCGTTGGACGGCGGCTCTCCTACGAGCAGTACTTC. Its translation: CSVGRRLSYEQYF.

The CDR3 nucleotides are TGTGCCAGCAGCTTGGGACCATCGGAGGACAATGAGCAGTTCTTC. This translates into CASSLGPSEDNEQFF. This chain joins TRBV5-4 and TRBJ2-1, with D maybe TRBD2 (5 bases). The CDR3 runs 15 residues. Trimming cost V 0 bases and J 5 bases, with 12 bases left between them. The V gene's germline CDR1 is SGHNT and CDR2 YYREEE (reference sequence).